This TCR beta chain derives from a study of beta chain features in type 1 diabetes (dated by TCRdb to between 2017 and 2018). Broadly, across the study: No differences in mean age, gender distribution, total cell number or subset yield were found between patients and healthy donors. A total of roughly 100 million sorted cells were examined across all samples, and the number of cells per subset was strongly correlated with RNA yield. The study compared TCRB repertoires of sorted circulating CD4+ T cell subsets between recently diagnosed type 1 diabetes patients and matched healthy donors. Regulatory and stem cell-like memory subsets were obtained from only 8 patients and roughly 8 healthy donors, while naive and central memory subsets were obtained from all 30 or so donors. Results and caveats for the whole study, not just this receptor: Fewer insertions and more nucleotide deletions at VDJ recombination sites were observed in patients with type 1 diabetes, implying thymic rearrangement abnormalities. PCR may preferentially amplify shorter templates, but because patient and control samples were amplified and corrected together, any resulting skew would affect both groups equally. A moderate but significant shortening of TCRB CDR3 length was observed in type 1 diabetes patients in all four CD4+ subsets. HLA sub-analyses involved small numbers of individuals, so any influence of HLA type on TCRB rearrangement remained unresolved. Because cDNA was sequenced instead of genomic DNA, activated cells with high expression could be over-represented, although the groups did not differ in activation or CD3 levels. Naive, central memory and regulatory TCRB repertoires appeared more similar among patients than among healthy donors.

CDR1 and CDR2 (MNHNS, SASEGT) derive from the germline V gene. Deletion took 8 bases off V and 5 bases off J, with a span of 19 bases between the germline ends. Its CDR3 holds 14 amino acids, cysteine through phenylalanine. Here the CDR3 DNA is all that survives: 42 bases in frame from base 1. The entire amount of isolated RNA was reverse transcribed using the High Capacity cDNA Reverse Transcription Kit, so the sequenced TCRB transcripts were expressed ones. Deep immunoSEQ sequencing was performed on naive, central memory and regulatory T cell samples, with an average of around 3.4 million total reads per sample. Sorted cells were lysed in RLT buffer, and RNA was extracted using DNase-treated RNeasy Micro or Mini kits according to cell number. Each cell subset was processed separately to prevent cross-contamination, with patient and healthy donor samples processed together. TCRB sequences were amplified from cDNA with the immunoSEQ multiplex PCR, producing 87-bp fragments spanning the CDR3 region. Sequencing of the amplicons was done on the Illumina HiSeq platform. Under the source paper's analysis protocol: PCR bias was corrected computationally using synthetic template baselines, and reads within Hamming distance 2 were collapsed, with unmergeable singletons discarded. Reads were aligned against IMGT so that V, D and J genes, CDR3 length and insertions or deletions at six rearrangement sites could be assigned. Within each subset, clonotype counts were normalized to sorted cell number, after which true diversity and Gini coefficients were computed with the tcR R package. The overlap coefficient, calculated on TCRB nucleotide sequences, was used to quantify repertoire sharing. Out-of-frame TCRB sequences from naive cells were analyzed as a proxy for the pre-selection repertoire. In its TCRdb copy, this immuneACCESS table keeps in-frame sequences only and misses some clones. Where compared with another copy, unresolved V genes explain less than half of these, and the others have no known cause. V, J and clone size are taken as reported in that table, and D and trimming were inferred from the DNA itself. This sample has under 400,000 clones in its table, and roughly 12% of those were observed once. In total, the top ten clones hold more than 0.015% of the sample.

A single peripheral blood draw of around 100 mL on average was collected from each donor into heparinised tubes. A BD FACSAria II was used to sort naive, central memory, regulatory and stem cell-like memory CD4+ T cells with a panel that included CD45RO, CCR7, CD25, CD127, CD95 and CD27. A purity above 98% was achieved for all sorted populations. PBMCs were isolated right away by Lymphoprep density gradient centrifugation and were stained directly, without culture. Samples were stained and sorted in pairs, with one healthy donor and one patient per experiment, so that batch effects were minimized. A remark on this clone: This receptor's antigen is unknown. No quality values exist for individual bases; no much larger clone is one base distant.

The specimen was naive CD4+ T cells from blood. This sample's cell subset or site label indicates: true naive CD4+ T cells. The sequence derives from a man in his late teens or twenties in good health. This sequence uses TRBV6-1 and TRBJ2-7; the best D guess is TRBD1, with 6 bases matching. CDR3 region: CASSRQDHVDEQYF. The DNA is as follows: TGTGCCAGCTCGAGACAGGACCATGTCGACGAGCAGTACTTC.